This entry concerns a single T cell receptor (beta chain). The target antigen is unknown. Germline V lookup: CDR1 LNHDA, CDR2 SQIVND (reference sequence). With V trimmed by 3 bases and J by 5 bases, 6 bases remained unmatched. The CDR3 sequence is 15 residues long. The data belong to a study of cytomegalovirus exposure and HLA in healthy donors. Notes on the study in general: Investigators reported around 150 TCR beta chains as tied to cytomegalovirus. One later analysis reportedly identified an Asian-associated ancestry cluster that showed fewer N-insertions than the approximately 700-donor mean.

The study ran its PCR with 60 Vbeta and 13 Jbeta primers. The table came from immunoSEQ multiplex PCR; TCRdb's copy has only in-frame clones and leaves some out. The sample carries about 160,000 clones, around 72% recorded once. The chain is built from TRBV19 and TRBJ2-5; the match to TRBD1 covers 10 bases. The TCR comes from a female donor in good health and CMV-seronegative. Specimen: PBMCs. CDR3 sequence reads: CASSIPDRGGETQYF. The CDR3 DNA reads TGTGCCAGTAGTATCCCGGACAGGGGGGGGGAGACCCAGTACTTC.